The 8 T cell receptor beta chains listed next were all sequenced from one sample in a study of CD8+ T cells in alopecia areata. The treatment was: oral pan-JAK inhibitor, 5-10 mg twice daily. Once RNA had been extracted, it was reverse transcribed into cDNA to act as the sequencing template. Produced via immunoSEQ multiplex PCR; TCRdb's table is partial and in-frame only. The repertoire includes over 150,000 clones, 45% to 75% of them detected once, and around 3.2% sits in the top ten. The source material was CD4+ T cells sorted from blood, sampled at week 4, from a patient treated with tofacitinib. The source is a human donor with alopecia areata.

This clone showed up just a few times. This rearrangement joins TRBV6-1 to TRBJ2-7, with TRBD2 as a possible D gene (6 bases). The CDR3 extends over 11 amino acids. Trimming stripped 8 bases from V and 6 bases from J, with 11 bases between. Germline V CDR1 and CDR2: MNHNS, SASEGT. The CDR3 is CASRERSEQYF. The CDR3 DNA sequence: TGTGCCAGCCGGGAGCGAAGCGAGCAGTACTTC.

This chain joins TRBV7-2 and TRBJ2-5, with TRBD2 as a possible D gene (5 bases). Trimming took 5 bases from V and 4 from J, leaving 14 bases between them. Germline CDR1 SGHTA, CDR2 FQGNSA. CDR3 size: 14 residues. The CDR3: CASSPLQRGETQYF. CDR3 sequence (DNA): TGTGCCAGCAGCCCCCTCCAACGGGGAGAGACCCAGTACTTC. Full variable domain (outside the CDR3, taken from reference TRBV7-2 and TRBJ2-5): GAGVSQSPSNKVTEKGKDVELRCDPISGHTALYWYRQSLGQGLEFLIYFQGNSAPDKSGLPSDRFSAERTGGSVSTLTIQRTQQEDSAVYLCASSPLQRGETQYFGPGTRLLVL.

A remark on this clone: The same CDR3 is also encoded by other DNA sequences in this sample. This chain connects TRBV5-6 to TRBJ2-5; unclear D gene. CDR1 SGHDT and CDR2 YYEEEE come from the germline V gene. Trimming cost V 2 bases and J 5 bases, with 4 bases left between them. The CDR3 has 11 amino acids. This CDR3 reads CASSFRETQYF. CDR3 bases: TGTGCCAGCAGCTTCAGGGAGACCCAGTACTTC.

The CDR3 coding sequence is TGTGCCAGCAGTTTGCCGGGGCAAGGCACTGAAGCTTTCTTT. This codes for CASSLPGQGTEAFF. The chain links TRBV28 to TRBJ1-1, with D possibly matching TRBD1 (5 bases). V was pared by 3 bases and J by 4 bases, with 12 bases between. CDR1 and CDR2 from the germline V gene are MDHEN and SYDVKM. The CDR3 length is 14 residues.

The J gene is TRBJ1-5, the V gene TRBV19, with 8 bases fitting TRBD1. With 7 bases clipped from V and 2 bases from J, the junction kept 4 bases outside the gene matches. In germline, CDR1 is LNHDA, CDR2 SQIVND (reference sequence). This CDR3 is 14 amino acids long. In DNA form, the CDR3 reads TGTGCCAGTACTGGGACAGGAGGCAATCAGCCCCAGCATTTT. Translating gives CASTGTGGNQPQHF.

The V and J genes are TRBV7-3 and TRBJ2-3; 12 nucleotides agree with TRBD2. There are 16 residues in the CDR3. With V trimmed by 6 bases and J by 1 base, 5 bases remained unmatched. In germline, CDR1 is SGHTA, CDR2 FQGTGA. CDR3 in amino acids: CASSSWTSGGTDTQYF. In DNA form, the CDR3 reads TGTGCCAGCAGTAGCTGGACTAGCGGGGGCACAGATACGCAGTATTTT.

V and J are TRBV18 and TRBJ2-1, with a tentative D call TRBD1 (6 bases). The CDR3 covers 15 residues. With 4 bases removed from V and 4 bases from J, the gap between germline ends came to 14 bases. Germline values: CDR1 KGHSH, CDR2 LQKENI. In DNA form, the CDR3 reads TGTGCCAGCTCACGGACTGGGGGCGGTTACAATGAGCAGTTCTTC. Residues: CASSRTGGGYNEQFF.

This sequence joins TRBV19 and TRBJ1-6; D unresolved. Germline V gene lookup returns CDR1 LNHDA and CDR2 SQIVND (reference sequence). The V gene lost 6 bases and the J gene lost 0 bases, with 12 bases spanning the gap. CDR3 length: 16 residues. CDR3 amino acids: CASRGGAGSYNSPLHF. The DNA for the CDR3 is TGTGCCAGTAGAGGTGGCGCCGGCTCCTATAATTCACCCCTCCACTTT.